One sample yielded the 16 T cell receptor beta chains listed below, sequenced in a study of long-term antiretroviral therapy in people with HIV. The assay used was immunoSEQ (version v3.0), run at survey level. Clones were sequenced by immunoSEQ multiplex PCR, and TCRdb holds only the in-frame ones, with some missing. Among roughly 34,000 clones, 90% to 95% were seen once, and the ten largest hold roughly 3.5%. The sequencing here drew on unsorted PBMCs, taken 5 to 5.5 years after starting antiretroviral therapy. Receptors were obtained from a woman in her 50s with HIV.

This rearrangement joins TRBV7-9 to TRBJ1-2; 7 nucleotides line up with TRBD1. The CDR3 totals 15 residues. CDR1 and CDR2 (germline): SEHNR, FQNEAQ (reference sequence). Trimming removed 5 bases from V and 4 bases from J; junction bases left unmatched: 10. The CDR3 here is CASSQGQPGAYGYTF. The CDR3 nucleotides are TGTGCCAGCAGCCAGGGACAGCCCGGAGCCTATGGCTACACCTTC.

This rearrangement joins TRBV28 to TRBJ1-2, with a weak D call TRBD1 (6 bases). This CDR3 region has 15 residues. Trimming took off 3 bases at V and 4 bases at J, with 15 bases between the two ends. The V gene's germline CDR1 is MDHEN and CDR2 SYDVKM. The DNA for the CDR3 is TGTGCCAGCAGTTTCGCGGACAGTGAGGCCTATGGCTACACCTTC. It translates to CASSFADSEAYGYTF.

The genes are TRBV7-2 and TRBJ2-1; D tentatively reads TRBD1 or TRBD2 (6 bases each). Per the germline V gene, CDR1 is SGHTA and CDR2 is FQGNSA. V lost 0 bases, J lost 8 bases, and 17 bases lay in between. The CDR3 is 16 residues long. The CDR3 coding sequence is TGTGCCAGCAGCTTAGCGGGGGGCCTATATCCATATGAGCAGTTCTTC. It encodes CASSLAGGLYPYEQFF. Full variable domain (missing parts from reference TRBV7-2 and TRBJ2-1): GAGVSQSPSNKVTEKGKDVELRCDPISGHTALYWYRQSLGQGLEFLIYFQGNSAPDKSGLPSDRFSAERTGGSVSTLTIQRTQQEDSAVYLCASSLAGGLYPYEQFFGPGTRLTVL.

This clone was observed once. The rearrangement uses TRBV5-4 and TRBJ2-1; D gene uncertain. The V end was cut by 4 bases, the J end by 0 bases, with 14 bases between. CDR3 length equals 16 residues. CDR1 is SGHNT, CDR2 YYREEE, per germline (reference sequence). The CDR3 loop reads CASSPAGKNSYNEQFF. DNA for the CDR3: TGTGCCAGCAGCCCTGCCGGCAAAAACTCCTACAATGAGCAGTTCTTC.

This chain uses TRBV5-1 with TRBJ1-4, with D tentatively TRBD1 (5 bases). Trimming removed 0 bases from V and 6 bases from J, with 9 bases in between. Germline assignment: CDR1 SGHRS and CDR2 YFSETQ. The CDR3 is 14 residues long. The CDR3 sequence: CASSLAGDHEKLFF. The DNA of the CDR3 is TGCGCCAGCAGCTTGGCCGGGGACCATGAAAAACTGTTTTTT.

On this clone: Because the CDR3's place on the DNA is in doubt, the DNA is left out and the CDR3 is given as listed by TCRdb. The rearrangement links TRBV4-3 to TRBJ2-6; the table gives TRBD1 as D, unverified against the DNA. Inclusive of both ends, the CDR3 amounts to 16 amino acids. The germline gives CDR1 LGHNA, CDR2 YSLEER. The CDR3: CASSLTWATGANVLAF.

This chain connects TRBV2 to TRBJ2-1; 8 nucleotides match TRBD1. V shed 5 bases and J 2 bases; nucleotides not matched to a gene: 2. Per germline, CDR1 SNHLY and CDR2 FYNNEI. The CDR3 runs 14 residues. DNA of the CDR3: TGTGCCAGCAGTTACAGGGGGACCTACAATGAGCAGTTCTTC. Translated, it gives CASSYRGTYNEQFF.

The chain carries TRBV19 and TRBJ1-3; no firm D call. CDR1 LNHDA and CDR2 SQIVND come from the germline V gene (reference sequence). The CDR3 length is 16 residues. V lost 8 bases, J lost 0 bases, and 17 bases lay in between. This CDR3 is CASSNKGGSSGNTIYF. For the CDR3, the DNA is TGTGCCAGTTCAAATAAAGGAGGGAGCTCTGGAAACACCATATATTTT.

This rearrangement joins TRBV6-5 to TRBJ1-5; a weak D match, TRBD1 (5 bases). Trimming took off 5 bases at V and 3 bases at J, with 11 bases between the two ends. Germline-derived CDR1 and CDR2 are MNHEY and SVGAGI. This CDR3 is built from 14 residues. The CDR3 region has the DNA TGTGCCAGCAGTGGGACTGTAGACAATCAGCCCCAGCATTTT. Its translation is CASSGTVDNQPQHF.

This clone appeared a single time. The rearrangement uses TRBV29-1 and TRBJ2-3; no clear D gene. V was trimmed by 3 bases and J by 4 bases, leaving 11 bases between them. The CDR3 is 13 residues long. Looked up from germline, CDR1 is SQVTM and CDR2 is ANQGSEA. For the CDR3, the DNA is TGCAGCGTTGAGCCAGGCTTGGCAGATACGCAGTATTTT. It encodes CSVEPGLADTQYF.

The chain has TRBV6-1 and TRBJ2-1; TRBD1 is a possible D gene (6 bases). This CDR3 has 15 residues. V lost 2 bases, J lost 0 bases, and 8 bases lay in between. The V gene's germline CDR1 is MNHNS and CDR2 SASEGT. This CDR3 reads CASSERGGSYNEQFF. The CDR3 DNA sequence: TGTGCCAGCAGTGAACGAGGGGGCTCCTACAATGAGCAGTTCTTC.

This chain connects TRBV11-3 to TRBJ2-1; the match to TRBD2 covers 8 bases. V lost 1 base, J lost 4 bases, and 6 bases stayed unmatched. The length of the CDR3 is 16 residues. The V gene's germline CDR1 is SGHNT and CDR2 YENEEA. The CDR3 loop is CASSLGGGGPYNEQFF. The CDR3 DNA reads TGTGCCAGCAGCTTAGGAGGCGGGGGGCCTTACAATGAGCAGTTCTTC. Using reference TRBV11-3 and TRBJ2-1 for the parts outside the CDR3, the full variable domain is EAGVVQSPRYKIIEKKQPVAFWCNPISGHNTLYWYLQNLGQGPELLIRYENEEAVDDSQLPKDRFSAERLKGVDSTLKIQPAELGDSAVYLCASSLGGGGPYNEQFFGPGTRLTVL.

The chain joins TRBV5-1 to TRBJ1-3; possible D gene TRBD1, 6 bases. V lost 4 bases and J 8 bases, leaving 13 bases between the germline ends. Germline V gene sequence: CDR1 SGHRS, CDR2 YFSETQ. CDR3 size: 13 residues. CDR3 loop: CASSREGGYTIYF. Written as DNA, the CDR3 is TGCGCCAGCAGCCGCGAAGGGGGATACACCATATATTTT. Looking up the rest from reference TRBV5-1 and TRBJ1-3 gives the full variable domain: KAGVTQTPRYLIKTRGQQVTLSCSPISGHRSVSWYQQTPGQGLQFLFEYFSETQRNKGNFPGRFSGRQFSNSRSEMNVSTLELGDSALYLCASSREGGYTIYFGEGSWLTVV.

V gene TRBV5-6 combines with J gene TRBJ2-6, with 9 bases lining up with TRBD1. Looked up from germline, CDR1 is SGHDT and CDR2 is YYEEEE. The V and J ends lost 0 bases and 0 bases, in that order; junction bases with no gene match: 7. The CDR3 loop spans 19 amino acids. The CDR3 DNA reads TGTGCCAGCAGCTTGGACGGACAGGGGCCCCTCTCTGGGGCCAACGTCCTGACTTTC. Residues: CASSLDGQGPLSGANVLTF.

As to this clone: The junction shows a germline mismatch at one end, possibly a read error. The V and J genes are TRBV4-2 and TRBJ2-4; D is perhaps TRBD1 (6 bases). The V gene's germline CDR1 is LGHNA and CDR2 YNFKEQ. The CDR3 has 16 amino acids. For the CDR3, the DNA is TGTGCCAGCAGCCAGGAAACTGTGGGGGCCAGAAACATTCAGTACTTC. Amino acids: CASSQETVGARNIQYF.

The chain employs TRBV30 and TRBJ2-1; maybe TRBD2 (5 bases). V was cut by 5 bases and J by 6 bases, with 11 bases left in between. Germline CDR1 and CDR2: GTSNPN and SVGIG (reference sequence). The CDR3 extends over 12 amino acids. CDR3 DNA sequence: TGTGCCTGGCTCAAGCGGCTCAATGAGCAGTTCTTC. Its translation: CAWLKRLNEQFF.